Detailed here is one T cell receptor (beta chain). Its antigen is not identified. This sample is part of a study of OX40 agonist ivuxolimab in advanced cancers. In the study overall: Three individuals attained partial responses, comprising one hepatocellular carcinoma case and two cutaneous melanoma cases. Study-level points and caveats: More expanded clones were seen, on average, in CD8+ T cells than in CD4+.

Repertoires were generated with immunoSEQ multiplex PCR, while TCRdb's copy carries only in-frame clones and drops some. The sample lists 77,000 or so clones; roughly 91% were seen once. The germline CDR1 and CDR2 sequences are SGHNT and YYREEE (reference sequence). The CDR3 contains 14 residues. V lost 1 base, J lost 6 bases, and 14 bases lay in between. The origin of this receptor is an adult with an advanced solid tumor such as melanoma, head and neck, liver or kidney cancer. This chain connects TRBV5-4 to TRBJ2-7, with D tentatively TRBD1 or TRBD2 (6 bases each). The sequencing used CD4+ or CD8+ T cells sorted from blood, collected in a trial of the OX40 agonist ivuxolimab. This CDR3 reads CASSLMGGGAEQYF. CDR3 coding DNA: TGTGCCAGCAGCTTGATGGGGGGCGGCGCCGAGCAGTACTTC.